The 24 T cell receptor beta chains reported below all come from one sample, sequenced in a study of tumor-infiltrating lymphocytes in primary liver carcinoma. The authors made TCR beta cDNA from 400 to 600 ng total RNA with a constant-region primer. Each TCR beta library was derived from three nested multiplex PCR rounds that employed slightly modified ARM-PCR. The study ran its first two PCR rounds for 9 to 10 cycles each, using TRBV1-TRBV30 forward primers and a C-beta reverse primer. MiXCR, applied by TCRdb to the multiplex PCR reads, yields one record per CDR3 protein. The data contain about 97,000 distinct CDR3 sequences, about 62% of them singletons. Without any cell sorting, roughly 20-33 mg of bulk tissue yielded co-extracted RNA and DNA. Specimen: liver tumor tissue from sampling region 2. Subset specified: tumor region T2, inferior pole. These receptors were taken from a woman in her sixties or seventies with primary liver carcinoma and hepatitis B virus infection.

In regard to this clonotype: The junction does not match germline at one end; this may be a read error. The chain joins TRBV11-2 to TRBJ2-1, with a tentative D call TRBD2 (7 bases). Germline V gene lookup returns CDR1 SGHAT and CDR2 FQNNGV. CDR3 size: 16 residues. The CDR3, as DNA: TGTGTCAGCAGCTTAGGGGGGGATAGCTCCTACAATGAGCAGTTCTTC. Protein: CVSSLGGDSSYNEQFF. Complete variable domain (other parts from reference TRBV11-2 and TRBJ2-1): EAGVAQSPRYKIIEKRQSVAFWCNPISGHATLYWYQQILGQGPKLLIQFQNNGVVDDSQLPKDRFSAERLKGVDSTLKIQPAKLEDSAVYLCVSSLGGDSSYNEQFFGPGTRLTVL.

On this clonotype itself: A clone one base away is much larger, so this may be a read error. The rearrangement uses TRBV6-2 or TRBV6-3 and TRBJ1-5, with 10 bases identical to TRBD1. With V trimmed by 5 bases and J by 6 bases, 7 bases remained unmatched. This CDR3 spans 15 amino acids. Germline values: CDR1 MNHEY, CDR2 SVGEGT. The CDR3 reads CASSGLGQGIQPQHF. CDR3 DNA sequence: TGTGCCAGCAGTGGGTTGGGACAGGGGATTCAGCCCCAGCATTTT.

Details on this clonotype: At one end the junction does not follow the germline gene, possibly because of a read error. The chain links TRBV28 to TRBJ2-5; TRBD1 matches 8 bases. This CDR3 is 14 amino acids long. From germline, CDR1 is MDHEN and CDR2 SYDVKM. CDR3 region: CASSNPGGIKTQCF. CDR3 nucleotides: TGTGCCAGCAGTAACCCAGGGGGCATTAAGACCCAGTGCTTC. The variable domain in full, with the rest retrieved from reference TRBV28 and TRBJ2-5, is DVKVTQSSRYLVKRTGEKVFLECVQDMDHENMFWYRQDPGLGLRLIYFSYDVKMKEKGDIPEGYSVSREKKERFSLILESASTNQTSMYLCASSNPGGIKTQCFGPGTRLLVL.

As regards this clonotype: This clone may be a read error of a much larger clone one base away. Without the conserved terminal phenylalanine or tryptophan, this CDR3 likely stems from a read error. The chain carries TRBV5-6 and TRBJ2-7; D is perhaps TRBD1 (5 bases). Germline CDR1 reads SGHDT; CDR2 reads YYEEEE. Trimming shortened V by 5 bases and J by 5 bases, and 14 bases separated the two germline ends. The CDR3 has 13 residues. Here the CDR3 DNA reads TGTGCCAGCAGGTTCGGCAGGGTAAACGAGCAGTACTCC. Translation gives CASRFGRVNEQYS.

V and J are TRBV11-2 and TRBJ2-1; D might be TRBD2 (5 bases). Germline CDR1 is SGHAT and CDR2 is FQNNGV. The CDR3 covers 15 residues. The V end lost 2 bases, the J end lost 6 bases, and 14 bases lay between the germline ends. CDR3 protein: CASSLMDWGVNEQFF. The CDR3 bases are TGTGCCAGCAGCTTAATGGACTGGGGAGTCAATGAGCAGTTCTTC.

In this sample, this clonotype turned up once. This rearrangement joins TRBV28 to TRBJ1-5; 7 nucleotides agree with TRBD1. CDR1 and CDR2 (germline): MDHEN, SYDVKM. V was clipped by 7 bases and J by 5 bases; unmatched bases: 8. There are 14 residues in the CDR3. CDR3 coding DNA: TGTGCCAGCAAGCAGGGGGGCGGCCATCAGCCCCAGCATTTT. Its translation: CASKQGGGHQPQHF.

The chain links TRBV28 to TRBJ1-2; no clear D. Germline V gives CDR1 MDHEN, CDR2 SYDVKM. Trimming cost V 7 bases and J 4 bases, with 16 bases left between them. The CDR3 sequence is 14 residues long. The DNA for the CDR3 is TGTGCCAGCATAAACGGTGGCAGTTCCTATGGCTACACCTTC. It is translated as CASINGGSSYGYTF.

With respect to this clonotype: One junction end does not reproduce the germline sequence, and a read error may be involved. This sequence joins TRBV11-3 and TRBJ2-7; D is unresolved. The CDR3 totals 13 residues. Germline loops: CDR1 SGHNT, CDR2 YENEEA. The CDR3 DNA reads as TGTGCCTGCAGCTTCGGACGGAACTACGAGCAGTACTTC. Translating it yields CACSFGRNYEQYF.

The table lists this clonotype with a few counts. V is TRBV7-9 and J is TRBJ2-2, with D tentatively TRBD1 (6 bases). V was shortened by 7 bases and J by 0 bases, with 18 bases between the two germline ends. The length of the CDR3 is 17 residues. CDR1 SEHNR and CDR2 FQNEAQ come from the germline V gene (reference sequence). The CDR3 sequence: CASTNPGETANTGELFF. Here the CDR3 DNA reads TGTGCCAGCACCAACCCAGGGGAGACCGCGAACACCGGGGAGCTGTTTTTT.

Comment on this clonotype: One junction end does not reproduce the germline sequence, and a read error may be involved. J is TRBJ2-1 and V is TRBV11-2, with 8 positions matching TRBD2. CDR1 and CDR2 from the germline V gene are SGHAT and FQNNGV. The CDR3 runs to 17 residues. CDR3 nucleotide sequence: TGTGCCAGCAACTTAGGTCTGGTAACGGGAGGGCCGAATGAGCAATTCTTC. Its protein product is CASNLGLVTGGPNEQFF.

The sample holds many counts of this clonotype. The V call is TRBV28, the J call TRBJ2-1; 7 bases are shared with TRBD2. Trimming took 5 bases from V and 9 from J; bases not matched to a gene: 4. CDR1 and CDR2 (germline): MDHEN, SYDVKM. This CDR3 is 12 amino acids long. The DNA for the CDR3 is TGTGCCAGCAGTACTAGCGTCGGTGAGCAGTTCTTC. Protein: CASSTSVGEQFF.

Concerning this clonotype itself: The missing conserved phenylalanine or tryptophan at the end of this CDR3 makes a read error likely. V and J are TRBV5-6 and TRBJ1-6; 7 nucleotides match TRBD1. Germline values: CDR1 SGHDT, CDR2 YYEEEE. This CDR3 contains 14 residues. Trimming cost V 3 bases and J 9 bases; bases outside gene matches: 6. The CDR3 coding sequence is TGTGCCAGCAGCTGGGGGACAGAGCTTTCACCCCTCCACCTT. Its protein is CASSWGTELSPLHL.

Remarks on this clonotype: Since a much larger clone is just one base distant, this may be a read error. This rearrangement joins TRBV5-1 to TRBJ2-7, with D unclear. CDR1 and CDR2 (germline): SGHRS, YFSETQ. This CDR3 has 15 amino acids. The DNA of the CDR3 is TGCGCCAGCAACTTGGATTCTCAGAGCTCCTACGAGCAGTACTTC. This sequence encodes CASNLDSQSSYEQYF.

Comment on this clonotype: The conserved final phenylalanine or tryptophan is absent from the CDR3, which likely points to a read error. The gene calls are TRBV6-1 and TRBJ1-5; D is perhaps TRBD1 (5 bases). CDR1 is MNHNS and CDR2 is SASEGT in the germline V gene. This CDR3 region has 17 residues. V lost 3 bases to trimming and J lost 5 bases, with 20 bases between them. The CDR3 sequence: CASSDRGTRDRYQPQHV. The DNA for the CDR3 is TGTGCCAGCAGTGATCGCGGGACCCGGGATAGGTATCAGCCCCAGCATGTT.

CDR3 protein: CASSPLGRVGSETSGSGDQFF. CDR3 in DNA: TGTGCCAGCAGCCCCCTCGGCCGCGTGGGTTCAGAGACTAGCGGGAGTGGTGACCAGTTCTTC. This chain links TRBV14 with TRBJ2-1; 12 bases are shared with TRBD2. The CDR3 extends over 21 amino acids. V shed 4 bases and J 13 bases; nucleotides not matched to a gene: 29. Looked up from germline, CDR1 is SGHDN and CDR2 is FVKESK.

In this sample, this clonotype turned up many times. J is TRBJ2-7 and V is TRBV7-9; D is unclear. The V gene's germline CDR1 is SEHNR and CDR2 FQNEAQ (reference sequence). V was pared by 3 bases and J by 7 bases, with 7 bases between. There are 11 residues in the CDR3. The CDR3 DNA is TGTGCCAGCAGCTTTGGAGTTGAGCAGTACTTC. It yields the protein CASSFGVEQYF. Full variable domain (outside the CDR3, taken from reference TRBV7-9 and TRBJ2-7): DTGVSQNPRHKITKRGQNVTFRCDPISEHNRLYWYRQTLGQGPEFLTYFQNEAQLEKSRLLSDRFSAERPKGSFSTLEIQRTEQGDSAMYLCASSFGVEQYFGPGTRLTVT.

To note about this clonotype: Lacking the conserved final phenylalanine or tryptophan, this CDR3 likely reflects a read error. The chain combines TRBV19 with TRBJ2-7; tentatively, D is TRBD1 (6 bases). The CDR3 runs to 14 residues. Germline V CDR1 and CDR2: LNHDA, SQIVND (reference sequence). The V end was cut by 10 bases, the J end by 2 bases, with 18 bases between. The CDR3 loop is CATASGTRTYEQYI. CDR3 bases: TGTGCCACGGCGTCCGGGACAAGGACCTACGAGCAGTACATC.

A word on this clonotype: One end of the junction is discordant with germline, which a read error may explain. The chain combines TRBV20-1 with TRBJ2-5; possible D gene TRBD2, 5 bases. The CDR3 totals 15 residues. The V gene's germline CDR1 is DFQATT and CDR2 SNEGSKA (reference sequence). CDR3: CSARDVVAPRETQYF. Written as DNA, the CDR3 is TGCAGTGCTAGAGACGTGGTAGCGCCACGAGAGACTCAGTACTTC.

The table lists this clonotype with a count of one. For the CDR3, the DNA is TGTGCCGGCACTAAAGGGGACGGACCGAACACCGGGGAGCTGTTTTTT. Its translation is CAGTKGDGPNTGELFF. J is TRBJ2-2 and V is TRBV12-3 or TRBV12-4; perhaps D is TRBD1 or TRBD2 (5 bases each). Trimming removed 11 bases from V and 0 bases from J, with 19 bases in between. The CDR3 is made up of 16 amino acids.

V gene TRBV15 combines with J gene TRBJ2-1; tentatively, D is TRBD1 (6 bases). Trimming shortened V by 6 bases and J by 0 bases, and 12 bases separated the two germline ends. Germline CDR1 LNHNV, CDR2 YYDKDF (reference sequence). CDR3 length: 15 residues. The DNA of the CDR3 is TGTGCCACCAGACAGGGCGTAAGCTCCTACAATGAGCAGTTCTTC. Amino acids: CATRQGVSSYNEQFF.

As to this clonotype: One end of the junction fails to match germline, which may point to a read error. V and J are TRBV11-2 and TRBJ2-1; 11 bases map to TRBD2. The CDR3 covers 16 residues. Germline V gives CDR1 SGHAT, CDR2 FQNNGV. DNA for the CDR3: TGTGTCGGCAGCCCCAGACTAGCGGGAACCTACAATGAGCAATTCTTC. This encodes CVGSPRLAGTYNEQFF.

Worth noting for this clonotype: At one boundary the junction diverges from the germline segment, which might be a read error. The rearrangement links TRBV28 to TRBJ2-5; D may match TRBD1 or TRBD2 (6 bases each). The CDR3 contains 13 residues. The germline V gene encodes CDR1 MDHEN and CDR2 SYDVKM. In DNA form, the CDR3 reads TGTGTCAGCAATTCCCCGGGGGCCGAGACCCAGTACTTC. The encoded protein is CVSNSPGAETQYF.

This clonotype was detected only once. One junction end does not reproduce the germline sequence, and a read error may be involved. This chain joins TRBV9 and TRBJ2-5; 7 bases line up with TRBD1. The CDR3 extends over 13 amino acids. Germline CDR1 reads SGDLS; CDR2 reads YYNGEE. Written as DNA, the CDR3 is TGTGCCAGCAGCGCAAGGGGGCAAGAGAGCCAGTACTTC. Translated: CASSARGQESQYF.

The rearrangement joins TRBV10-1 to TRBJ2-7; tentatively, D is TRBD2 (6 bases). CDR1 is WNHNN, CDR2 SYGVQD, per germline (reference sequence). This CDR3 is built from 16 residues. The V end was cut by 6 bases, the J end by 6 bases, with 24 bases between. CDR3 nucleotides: TGCGCCAGCAGCGCTAATCTAGTGCGGGACTTCATCGAGCAGTACTTC. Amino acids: CASSANLVRDFIEQYF.